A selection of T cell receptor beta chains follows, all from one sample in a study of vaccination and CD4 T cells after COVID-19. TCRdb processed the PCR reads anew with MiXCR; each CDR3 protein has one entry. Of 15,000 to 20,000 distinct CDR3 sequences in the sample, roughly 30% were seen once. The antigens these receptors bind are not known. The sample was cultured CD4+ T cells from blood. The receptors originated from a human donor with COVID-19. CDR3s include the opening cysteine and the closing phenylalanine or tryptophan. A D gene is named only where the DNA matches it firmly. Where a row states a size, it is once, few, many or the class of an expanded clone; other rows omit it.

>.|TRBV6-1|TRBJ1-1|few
TGTGCCAGCACCTGGGGAGGGGCCCCGCGCACTGAAGCTTTCTTT
CASTWGGAPRTEAFF
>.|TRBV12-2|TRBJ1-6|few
TGTGCAAGTCGCTTAATCTCGGGGGATGAGGCCCTCCACTTT
CASRLISGDEALHF
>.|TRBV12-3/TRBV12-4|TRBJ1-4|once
TGTGCCAGCAGTACCCTACAGATTACGAGGGAACTGTTTTTT
CASSTLQITRELFF
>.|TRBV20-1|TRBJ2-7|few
TGCAGTGCTAGGGACCACTTGCTCGAGCAGTACTTC
CSARDHLLEQYF
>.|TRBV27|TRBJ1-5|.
TGTGCCAGCAGTTTAGTGGGGGCCGGCAATCAGCCCCAGCATTTT
CASSLVGAGNQPQHF
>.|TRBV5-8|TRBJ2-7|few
TGTGCCAGCAGCCCGTGGGGCAGGGACTCCTACGAGCAGTACTTC
CASSPWGRDSYEQYF
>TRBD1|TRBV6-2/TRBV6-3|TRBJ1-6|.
TGTGCCAGCAGAAACCCAGGGGGCGCGGTTTCACCCCTCCACTTT
CASRNPGGAVSPLHF
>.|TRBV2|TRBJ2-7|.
TGTGCCAGCAGTGTTTCGGCAGGCACCTACGAGCAGTACTTC
CASSVSAGTYEQYF
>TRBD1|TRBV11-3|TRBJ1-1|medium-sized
TGTGCCAGCAGCCCCGGACAGGGTGAAGCTTTCTTT
CASSPGQGEAFF
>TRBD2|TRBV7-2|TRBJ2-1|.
TGTGCCAGCAGCTCCAGGGGACTAGCGGGGGACAGCTCCTACAATGAGCAGTTCTTC
CASSSRGLAGDSSYNEQFF
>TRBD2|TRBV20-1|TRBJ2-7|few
TGCAGTGCTAGGGACGGGGGGGCCCCCCACGAGCAGTACTTC
CSARDGGAPHEQYF
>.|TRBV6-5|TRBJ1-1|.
TGTGCCAGCAGTTTTCTGGGTGAAGGCACTGAAGCTTTCTTT
CASSFLGEGTEAFF
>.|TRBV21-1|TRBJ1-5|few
TGTGCCGGTCAATCTGCGGGGGGTCCCAATCAGCCCCAGCATTTT
CAGQSAGGPNQPQHF
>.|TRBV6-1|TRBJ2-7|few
TGTGCCAGCAGTGGAGGAGCTTCCCCCCCCTACGAGCAGTACTTC
CASSGGASPPYEQYF
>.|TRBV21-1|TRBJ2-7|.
TGTGCCAGCGGCAAGCTACAGGGAACCTACGAGCAGTACTTC
CASGKLQGTYEQYF
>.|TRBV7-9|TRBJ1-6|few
TGTGCCAGCAGCTACGGTGGGCTGGGGTCACCCCTCCACTTT
CASSYGGLGSPLHF
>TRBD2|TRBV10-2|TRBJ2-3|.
TGCGCCAGCAGTGAGGTAGCGGGGGGGCCCACAGATACGCAGTATTTT
CASSEVAGGPTDTQYF
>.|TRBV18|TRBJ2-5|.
TGTGCCAGCTCACCATTACGGGAAAAGGGTCAAGAGACCCAGTACTTC
CASSPLREKGQETQYF
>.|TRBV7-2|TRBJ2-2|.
TGTGCCAGCAGAAAGCGACAGGAAACCGGGGAGCTGTTTTTT
CASRKRQETGELFF
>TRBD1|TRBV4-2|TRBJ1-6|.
TGTGCCAGCAGCCAACTTGACAGGGACTTTTCACCCCTCCACTTT
CASSQLDRDFSPLHF
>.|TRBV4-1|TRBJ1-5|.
TGCGCCAGCAGCCAGGCGGTGTTGCAGCCCCAGCATTTT
CASSQAVLQPQHF
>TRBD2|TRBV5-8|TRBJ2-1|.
TGTGCCAGCAGCCTGGGACTAGCGGGGGGCAAGGAGCAGTTCTTC
CASSLGLAGGKEQFF
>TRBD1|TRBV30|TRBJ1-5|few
TGTGCCTGGAGTAGGGACAGCAACAATCAGCCCCAGCATTTT
CAWSRDSNNQPQHF
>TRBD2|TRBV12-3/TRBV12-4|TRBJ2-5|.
TGTGCCAGCAGTTTGACTAGCGGGGACCGGGCGGCCCAGTACTTC
CASSLTSGDRAAQYF
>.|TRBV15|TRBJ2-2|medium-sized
TGTGCCACCAGCAGAGATGGTATCGGTTACACCGGGGAGCTGTTTTTT
CATSRDGIGYTGELFF
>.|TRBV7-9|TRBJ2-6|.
TGTGCCAGCAGCTTGAGGGGCGCAAGCTCTGGGGCCAACGTCCTGACTTTC
CASSLRGASSGANVLTF
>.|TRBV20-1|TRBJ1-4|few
TGCAGTGCTAATGAGGGAAGGGATGAAAAACTGTTTTTT
CSANEGRDEKLFF
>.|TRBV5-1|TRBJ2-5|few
TGCGCCAGCAGCTCCCGGGACACAAGCTTCTTCCAAGTAAAGACCCAGTACTTC
CASSSRDTSFFQVKTQYF
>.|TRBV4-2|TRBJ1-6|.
TGTGCCAGCAGACGTTCGGTGGATCGCAGGAGCTCCTATAATTCACCCCTCCACTTT
CASRRSVDRRSSYNSPLHF
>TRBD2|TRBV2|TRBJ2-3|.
TGTGCCGGGGGGGGGGTTTCAGATACGCAGTATTTT
CAGGGVSDTQYF
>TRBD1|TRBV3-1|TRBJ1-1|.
TGTGCCAGCAGCCAAGAGAGGACAGGGGTGTACACTGAAGCTTTCTTT
CASSQERTGVYTEAFF
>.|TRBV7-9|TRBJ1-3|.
TGTGCCAGCAGCCTCCCCCTGGTCTCTGGAAACACCATATATTTT
CASSLPLVSGNTIYF
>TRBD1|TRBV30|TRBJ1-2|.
TGTGCCTGGAGCCCCGGGCAGGAGGGGGCCGGCTACACCTTC
CAWSPGQEGAGYTF
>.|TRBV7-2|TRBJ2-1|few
TGTGCCAGCACCGTTGACTCGGTCAGCTACAATGAGCAGTTCTTC
CASTVDSVSYNEQFF
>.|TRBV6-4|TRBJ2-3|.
TGTGCCAGCAGTGACTTAGTAGGGGGACCCACAGATACGCAGTATTTT
CASSDLVGGPTDTQYF
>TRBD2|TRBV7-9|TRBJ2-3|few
TGTGCCAGCAGCTTAGGGACTAGCGAAACAGATACGCAGTATTTT
CASSLGTSETDTQYF
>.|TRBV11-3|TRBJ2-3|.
TGTGCCAGCAGCTTAGATCTCAGGGGCACAGATACGCAGTATTTT
CASSLDLRGTDTQYF
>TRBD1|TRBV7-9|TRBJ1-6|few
TGTGCCAGCAGCTCGGACAGGAGCTCCTATAATTCACCCCTCCACTTT
CASSSDRSSYNSPLHF
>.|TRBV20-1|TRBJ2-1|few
TGCAGTGCTAGAGATGGGGCGAATGAGCAGTTCTTC
CSARDGANEQFF
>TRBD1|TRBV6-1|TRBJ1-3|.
TGTGCCAGCAGGGACAGGGTATTTTCCGGAAACACCATATATTTT
CASRDRVFSGNTIYF
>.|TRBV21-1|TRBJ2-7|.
TGTGCCAGCAGCAACGGGACAGGTACCTACGAGCAGTACTTC
CASSNGTGTYEQYF
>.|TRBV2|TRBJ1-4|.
TGTGCCAGCAGACCGGGGAATACTAATGAAAAACTGTTTTTT
CASRPGNTNEKLFF
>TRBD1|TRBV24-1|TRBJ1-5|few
TGTGCCACCAGTGATAACAGGGGGCAGCCCCAGCATTTT
CATSDNRGQPQHF
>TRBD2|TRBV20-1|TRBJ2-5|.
TGCAGTGCTAGGGTAGCGGGGGGGCCACGAAAGGAGACCCAGTACTTC
CSARVAGGPRKETQYF
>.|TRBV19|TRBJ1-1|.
TGTGCCAGTAGTGCCCGAGGAGCAAGGACTGAAGCTTTCTTT
CASSARGARTEAFF
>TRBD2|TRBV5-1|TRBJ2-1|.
TGCGCCAGCAGCTTCGGGACAGCGGGGGGCTACAATGAGCAGTTCTTC
CASSFGTAGGYNEQFF
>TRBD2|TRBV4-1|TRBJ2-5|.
TGCGCCAGCAGCCTAGCGGGGGGGATTCAAGAGACCCAGTACTTC
CASSLAGGIQETQYF
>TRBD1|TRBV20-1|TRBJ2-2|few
TGCAGTGCTAGAGATCAGGGGGCGTCAGCGAACACCGGGGAGCTGTTTTTT
CSARDQGASANTGELFF
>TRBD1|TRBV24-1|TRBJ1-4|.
TGTGCCACCAGTGATTCCCGGACAGGGGGTAATGAAAAACTGTTTTTT
CATSDSRTGGNEKLFF
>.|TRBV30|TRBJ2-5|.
TGTGCCTGGAGTCCCTCCCTCGAGACCCAGTACTTC
CAWSPSLETQYF
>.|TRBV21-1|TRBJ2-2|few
TGTGCCAGCAGCAAAGTCTATCCTAGCGGGGTGTCTAGAGGGGAGCTGTTTTTT
CASSKVYPSGVSRGELFF
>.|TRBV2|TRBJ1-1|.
TGTGCCAGCAGTGAAGTGGCAGTTTCCACTGAAGCTTTCTTT
CASSEVAVSTEAFF
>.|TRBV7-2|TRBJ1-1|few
TGTGCCAGCAGCTTAGTCTCTGGCAGGGGAAACACTGAAGCTTTCTTT
CASSLVSGRGNTEAFF
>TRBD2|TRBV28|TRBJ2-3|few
TGTGCCAGCAGTTCCGCCTTCCGACTAGCGGGGGACACAGATACGCAGTATTTT
CASSSAFRLAGDTDTQYF
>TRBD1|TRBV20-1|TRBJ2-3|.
TGCAGTGCACTGAACAGGGGAACCGCAGATACGCAGTATTTT
CSALNRGTADTQYF
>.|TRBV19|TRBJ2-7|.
TGTGCCAGTATGGACTCAAACTCCTACGAGCAGTACTTC
CASMDSNSYEQYF
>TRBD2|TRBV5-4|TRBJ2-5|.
TGTGCCAGCAGCGCTAGCGGCCAAGAGACCCAGTACTTC
CASSASGQETQYF
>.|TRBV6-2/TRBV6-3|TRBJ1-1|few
TGTGCCAGCAGTTATGCGAAAGGGGTCACTGAAGCTTTCTTT
CASSYAKGVTEAFF
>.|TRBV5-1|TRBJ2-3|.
TGCGCCAGCAGCCCGGGGTCCATAGTAGCAGATACGCAGTATTTT
CASSPGSIVADTQYF